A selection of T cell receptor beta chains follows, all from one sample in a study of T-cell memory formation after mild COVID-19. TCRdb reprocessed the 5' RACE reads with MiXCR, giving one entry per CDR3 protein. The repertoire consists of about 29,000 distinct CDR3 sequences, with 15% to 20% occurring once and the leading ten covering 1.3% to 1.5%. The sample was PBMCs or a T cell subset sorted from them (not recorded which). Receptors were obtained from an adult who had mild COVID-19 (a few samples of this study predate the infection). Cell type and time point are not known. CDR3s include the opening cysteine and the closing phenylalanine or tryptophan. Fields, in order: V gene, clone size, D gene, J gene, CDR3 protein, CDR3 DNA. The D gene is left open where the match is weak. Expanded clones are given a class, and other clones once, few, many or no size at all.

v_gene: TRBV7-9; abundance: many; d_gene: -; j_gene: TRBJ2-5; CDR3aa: CASSPVPQETQYF; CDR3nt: TGTGCCAGCAGCCCCGTTCCCCAAGAGACCCAGTACTTC
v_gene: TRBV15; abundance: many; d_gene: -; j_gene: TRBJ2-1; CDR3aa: CATSREGGATGNEQFF; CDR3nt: TGTGCCACCAGCAGAGAAGGGGGGGCCACAGGCAATGAGCAGTTCTTC
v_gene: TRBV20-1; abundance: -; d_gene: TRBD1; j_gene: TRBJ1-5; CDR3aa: CSANDRGRPYNQPQHF; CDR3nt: TGCAGTGCTAATGACAGGGGGAGGCCCTACAATCAGCCCCAGCATTTT
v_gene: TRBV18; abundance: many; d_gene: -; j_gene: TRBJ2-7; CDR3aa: CASSRFRGDEQYF; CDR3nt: TGTGCCAGCTCACGCTTCAGGGGGGACGAGCAGTACTTC
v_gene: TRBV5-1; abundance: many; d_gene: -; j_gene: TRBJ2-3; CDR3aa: CASSLASLVGSTDTQYF; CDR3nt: TGCGCCAGCAGCTTGGCCTCACTAGTAGGGAGCACAGATACGCAGTATTTT
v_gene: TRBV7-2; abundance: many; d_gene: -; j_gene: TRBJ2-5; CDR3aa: CASSLAGARETQYF; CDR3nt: TGTGCCAGCAGCTTAGCGGGGGCGCGGGAGACCCAGTACTTC
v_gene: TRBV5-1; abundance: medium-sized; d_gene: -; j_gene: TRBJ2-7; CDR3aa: CASSLRQDGGEQYF; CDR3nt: TGCGCCAGCAGCTTACGACAGGACGGGGGCGAGCAGTACTTC
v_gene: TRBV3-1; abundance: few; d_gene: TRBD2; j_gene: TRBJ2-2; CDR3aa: CASSQGLAGTRGGELFF; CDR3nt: TGTGCCAGCAGCCAAGGACTAGCGGGGACCAGGGGCGGGGAGCTGTTTTTT
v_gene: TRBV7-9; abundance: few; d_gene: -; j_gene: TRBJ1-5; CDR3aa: CASSKGGAGQPQHF; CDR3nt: TGTGCCAGCAGCAAGGGGGGGGCTGGTCAGCCCCAGCATTTT
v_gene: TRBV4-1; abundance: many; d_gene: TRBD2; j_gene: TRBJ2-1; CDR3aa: CASSQQPSGGSYNEQFF; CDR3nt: TGCGCCAGCAGCCAACAACCTAGCGGGGGGTCCTACAATGAGCAGTTCTTC
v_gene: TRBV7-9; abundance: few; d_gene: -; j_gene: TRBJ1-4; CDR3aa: CASSLGTGGQNEKLFF; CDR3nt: TGTGCCAGCAGCTTAGGAACCGGGGGACAAAATGAAAAACTGTTTTTT
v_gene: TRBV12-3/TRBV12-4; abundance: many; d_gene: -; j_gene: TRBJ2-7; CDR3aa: CASSLTRYYEQYF; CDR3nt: TGTGCCAGCAGTCTTACAAGATACTACGAGCAGTACTTC
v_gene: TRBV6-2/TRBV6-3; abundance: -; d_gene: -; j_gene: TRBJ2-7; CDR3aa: CASSYGRNVYEQYF; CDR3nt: TGTGCCAGCAGTTACGGACGGAATGTCTACGAGCAGTACTTC
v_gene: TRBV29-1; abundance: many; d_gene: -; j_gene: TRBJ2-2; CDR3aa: CSGYALETGELFF; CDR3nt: TGCAGCGGGTACGCCCTGGAGACCGGGGAGCTGTTTTTT
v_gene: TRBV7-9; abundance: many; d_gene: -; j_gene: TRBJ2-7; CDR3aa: CASSRTRYYEQYF; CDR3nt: TGTGCCAGCAGCAGGACCAGGTACTACGAGCAGTACTTC
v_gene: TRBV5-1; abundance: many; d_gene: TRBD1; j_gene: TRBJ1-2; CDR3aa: CASSLAVTGGSGYTF; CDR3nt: TGCGCCAGCAGCTTGGCCGTAACAGGGGGCAGTGGCTACACCTTC
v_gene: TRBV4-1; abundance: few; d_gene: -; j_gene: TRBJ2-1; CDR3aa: CASSQARGRVRGNEQFF; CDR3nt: TGCGCCAGCAGCCAAGCACGAGGCCGGGTTAGGGGAAATGAGCAGTTCTTC
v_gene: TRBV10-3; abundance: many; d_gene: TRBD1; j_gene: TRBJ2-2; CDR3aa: CAIKGQGHERELFF; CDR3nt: TGTGCCATCAAGGGACAGGGCCATGAAAGGGAGCTGTTTTTT
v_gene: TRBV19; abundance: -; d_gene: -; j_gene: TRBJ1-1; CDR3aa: CASSSPGRMNTEAFF; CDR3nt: TGTGCCAGTAGTTCACCGGGACGGATGAACACTGAAGCTTTCTTT
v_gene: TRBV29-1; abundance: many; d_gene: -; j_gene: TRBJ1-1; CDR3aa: CSVRGAEKSEAFF; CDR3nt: TGCAGCGTTCGGGGTGCGGAGAAGAGTGAAGCTTTCTTT
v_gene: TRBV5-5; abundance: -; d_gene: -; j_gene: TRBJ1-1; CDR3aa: CASSLGRGKTFF; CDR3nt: TGTGCCAGCAGCTTGGGTAGGGGTAAGACTTTCTTT
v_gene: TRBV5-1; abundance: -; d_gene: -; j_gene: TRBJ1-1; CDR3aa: CASSLSGGNTEAFF; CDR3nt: TGCGCCAGCAGCTTGAGTGGGGGGAACACTGAAGCTTTCTTT
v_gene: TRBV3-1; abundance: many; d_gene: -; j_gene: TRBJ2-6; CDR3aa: CASSQEGFEQGPMGANVLTF; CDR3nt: TGTGCCAGCAGCCAAGAAGGATTCGAGCAAGGCCCCATGGGGGCCAACGTCCTGACTTTC
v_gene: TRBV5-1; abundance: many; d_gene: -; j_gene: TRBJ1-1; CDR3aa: CASSPRTDWGTEAFF; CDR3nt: TGCGCCAGCAGCCCTAGGACAGACTGGGGGACTGAAGCTTTCTTT
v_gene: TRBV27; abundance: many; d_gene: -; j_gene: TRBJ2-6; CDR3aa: CASSLSAGANVLTF; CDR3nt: TGTGCCAGCAGTTTGTCAGCTGGGGCCAACGTCCTGACTTTC
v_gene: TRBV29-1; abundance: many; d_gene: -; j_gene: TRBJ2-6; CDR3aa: CSVVGSGANVLTF; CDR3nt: TGCAGCGTTGTGGGATCCGGGGCCAACGTCCTGACTTTC
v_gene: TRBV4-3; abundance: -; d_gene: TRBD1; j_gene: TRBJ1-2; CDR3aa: CASSQDLRDRQRDYGYTF; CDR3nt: TGCGCCAGCAGCCAAGACCTTCGGGACAGGCAAAGGGACTATGGCTACACCTTC
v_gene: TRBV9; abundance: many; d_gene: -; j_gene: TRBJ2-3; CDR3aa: CASSPTPRTDTQYF; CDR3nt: TGTGCCAGCAGCCCTACACCTAGGACAGATACGCAGTATTTT
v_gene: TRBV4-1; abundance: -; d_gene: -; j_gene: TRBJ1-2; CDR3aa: CASSPGPATGSYTF; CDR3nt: TGCGCCAGCAGCCCGGGGCCGGCGACTGGGAGCTACACCTTC
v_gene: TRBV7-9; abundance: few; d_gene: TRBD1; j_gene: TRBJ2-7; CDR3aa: CASSKATGGYYEQYF; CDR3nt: TGTGCCAGCAGCAAAGCTACAGGGGGTTACTACGAGCAGTACTTC
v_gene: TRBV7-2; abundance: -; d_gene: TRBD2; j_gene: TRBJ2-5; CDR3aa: CASSLGDRGVQETQYF; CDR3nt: TGTGCCAGCAGCTTAGGAGACCGGGGGGTCCAAGAGACCCAGTACTTC
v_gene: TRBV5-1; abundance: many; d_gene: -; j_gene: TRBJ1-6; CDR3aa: CASSLEQGGNSPLHF; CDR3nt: TGCGCCAGCAGCTTGGAACAGGGTGGTAATTCACCCCTCCACTTT
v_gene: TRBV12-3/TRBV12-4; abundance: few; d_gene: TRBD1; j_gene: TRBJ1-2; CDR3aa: CASSELTPGQGDGYTF; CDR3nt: TGTGCCAGCAGTGAACTAACACCGGGACAGGGAGATGGCTACACCTTC
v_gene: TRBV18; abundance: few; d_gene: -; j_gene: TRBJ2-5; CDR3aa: CASSPGIQETQYF; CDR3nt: TGTGCCAGCTCGCCAGGGATCCAAGAGACCCAGTACTTC
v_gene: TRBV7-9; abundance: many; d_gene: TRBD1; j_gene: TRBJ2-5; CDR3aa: CASSLVRRWDSQQETQYF; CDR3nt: TGTGCCAGCAGCTTAGTTCGGCGATGGGACAGCCAACAAGAGACCCAGTACTTC
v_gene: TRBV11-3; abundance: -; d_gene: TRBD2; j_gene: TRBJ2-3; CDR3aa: CASSPGRAGTDTQYF; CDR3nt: TGTGCCAGCAGCCCCGGGAGAGCGGGGACAGATACGCAGTATTTT
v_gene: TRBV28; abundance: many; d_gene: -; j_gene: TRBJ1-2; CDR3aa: CASSLRQPYYGYTF; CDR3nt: TGTGCCAGCAGTTTACGACAGCCCTACTATGGCTACACCTTC
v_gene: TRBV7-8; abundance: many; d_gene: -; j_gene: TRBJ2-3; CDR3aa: CASSLAWGTDTQYF; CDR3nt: TGTGCCAGCAGCTTAGCGTGGGGCACAGATACGCAGTATTTT
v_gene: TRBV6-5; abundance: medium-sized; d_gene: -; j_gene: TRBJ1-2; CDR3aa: CASRAGTPYGYTF; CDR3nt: TGTGCCAGCAGGGCGGGAACACCCTATGGCTACACCTTC
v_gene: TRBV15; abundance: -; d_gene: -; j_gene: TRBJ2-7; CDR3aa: CATSRSLGYEQYF; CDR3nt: TGTGCCACCAGCAGATCATTGGGCTACGAGCAGTACTTC
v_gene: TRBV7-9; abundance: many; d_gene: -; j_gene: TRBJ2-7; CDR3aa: CASRPNGQTYEQYF; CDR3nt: TGTGCCAGCAGGCCAAATGGACAGACCTACGAGCAGTACTTC
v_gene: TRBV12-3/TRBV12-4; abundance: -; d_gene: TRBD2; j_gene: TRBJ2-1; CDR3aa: CASSLGGESYNEQFF; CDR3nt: TGTGCCAGCTCCCTCGGGGGGGAGTCCTACAATGAGCAGTTCTTC
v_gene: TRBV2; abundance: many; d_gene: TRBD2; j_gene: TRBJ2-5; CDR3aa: CASREAAGGRETQYF; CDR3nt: TGTGCCAGCAGAGAGGCAGCGGGGGGCCGGGAGACCCAGTACTTC
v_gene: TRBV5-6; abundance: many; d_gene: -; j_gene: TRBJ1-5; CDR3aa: CASSLYCNQPQHF; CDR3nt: TGTGCCAGCAGCTTGTACTGCAATCAGCCCCAGCATTTT
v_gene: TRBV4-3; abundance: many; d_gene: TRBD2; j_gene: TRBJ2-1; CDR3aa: CASSQDRRLAGGRNEQFF; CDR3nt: TGCGCCAGCAGCCAAGATCGGAGACTAGCGGGAGGAAGGAATGAGCAGTTCTTC
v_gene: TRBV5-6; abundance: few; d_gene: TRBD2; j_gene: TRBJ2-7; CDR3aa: CASGTGTSGMMEQYF; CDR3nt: TGTGCCAGCGGAACCGGGACTAGCGGGATGATGGAGCAGTACTTC
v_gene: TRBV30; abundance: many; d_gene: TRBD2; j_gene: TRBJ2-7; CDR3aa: CAWQAGGTYEQYF; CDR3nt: TGTGCCTGGCAAGCGGGAGGGACCTACGAGCAGTACTTC
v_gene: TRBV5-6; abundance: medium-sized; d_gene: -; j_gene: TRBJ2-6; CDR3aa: CASSPRDSGANVLTF; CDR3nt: TGTGCCAGCAGCCCGAGAGACTCTGGGGCCAACGTCCTGACTTTC
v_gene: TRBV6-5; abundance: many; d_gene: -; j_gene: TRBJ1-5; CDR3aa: CASNKEASNQPQHF; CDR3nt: TGTGCCAGCAATAAGGAGGCGAGCAATCAGCCCCAGCATTTT
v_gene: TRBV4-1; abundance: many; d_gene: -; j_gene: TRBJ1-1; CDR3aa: CASSQDAREGQVVF; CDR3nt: TGCGCCAGCAGCCAAGATGCTAGGGAGGGCCAGGTAGTCTTT
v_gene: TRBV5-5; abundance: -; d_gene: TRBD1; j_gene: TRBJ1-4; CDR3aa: CASSLILTGGEKLFF; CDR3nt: TGTGCCAGCAGCTTGATTTTGACAGGGGGAGAAAAACTGTTTTTT
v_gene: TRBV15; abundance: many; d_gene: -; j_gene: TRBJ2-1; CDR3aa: CATSLGGRGNYNEQFF; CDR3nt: TGTGCCACCAGCTTGGGGGGGCGGGGAAACTACAATGAGCAGTTCTTC
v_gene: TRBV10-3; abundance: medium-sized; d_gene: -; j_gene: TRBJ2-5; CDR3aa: CAISVGGPQETQYF; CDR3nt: TGTGCCATCAGTGTGGGGGGTCCCCAAGAGACCCAGTACTTC
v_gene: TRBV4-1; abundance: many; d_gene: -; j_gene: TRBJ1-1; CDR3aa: CASSQAFRENTEAFF; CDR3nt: TGCGCCAGCAGCCAAGCCTTCAGGGAGAACACTGAAGCTTTCTTT
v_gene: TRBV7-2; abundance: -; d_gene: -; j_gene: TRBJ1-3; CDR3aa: CASSLDRAMNGNTIYF; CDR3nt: TGTGCCAGCAGCTTAGACAGGGCTATGAATGGAAACACCATATATTTT
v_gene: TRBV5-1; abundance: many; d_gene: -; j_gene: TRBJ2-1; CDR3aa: CASSMAPRGAYNEQFF; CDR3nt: TGCGCCAGCAGTATGGCCCCCAGGGGAGCCTACAATGAGCAGTTCTTC